The 18 T cell receptor beta chains reported below all come from one sample, sequenced in a study of T cell changes during pregnancy in multiple sclerosis. Sequencing was performed with immunoSEQ multiplex PCR; in TCRdb, only in-frame clones are kept and a portion is missing. Among about 60,000 clones listed, about 90% were seen once. The starting material was peripheral blood, obtained in the first trimester of pregnancy. The receptors come from a female donor with multiple sclerosis, enrolled in a pregnancy study.

The genes are TRBV15 and TRBJ2-1, with D possibly matching TRBD1 (5 bases). Between the trimmed V and J ends, which lost 0 bases and 7 bases, there was a span of 16 bases. This CDR3 comprises 16 residues. In germline, CDR1 is LNHNV, CDR2 YYDKDF (reference sequence). The CDR3 spells CATSRDRTRLVNEQFF. CDR3 DNA: TGTGCCACCAGCAGAGATCGGACAAGGTTGGTTAATGAGCAGTTCTTC.

The V and J genes are TRBV7-6 and TRBJ2-7; 7 positions match TRBD1. The germline gives CDR1 SGHVS, CDR2 FNYEAQ. The J segment lost 0 bases and the V segment lost 1 base, leaving 0 bases of the junction unmatched. The CDR3 loop spans 14 amino acids. This CDR3 reads CASSLGTGSYEQYF. In nucleotides, the CDR3 is TGTGCCAGCAGCTTAGGGACAGGCTCCTACGAGCAGTACTTC. The complete variable domain, with remaining parts taken from reference TRBV7-6 and TRBJ2-7, reads GAGVSQSPRYKVTKRGQDVALRCDPISGHVSLYWYRQALGQGPEFLTYFNYEAQQDKSGLPNDRFSAERPEGSISTLTIQRTEQRDSAMYRCASSLGTGSYEQYFGPGTRLTVT.

The chain has TRBV5-1 and TRBJ2-3; unclear D gene. Trimming left V 4 bases short and J 0 bases short, with 6 bases between. CDR3 length: 13 amino acids. CDR1 is SGHRS and CDR2 is YFSETQ in the germline V gene. The CDR3 loop reads CASSRLSTDTQYF. As DNA, the CDR3 is TGCGCCAGCAGCCGACTTAGCACAGATACGCAGTATTTT. Full variable domain (missing parts from reference TRBV5-1 and TRBJ2-3): KAGVTQTPRYLIKTRGQQVTLSCSPISGHRSVSWYQQTPGQGLQFLFEYFSETQRNKGNFPGRFSGRQFSNSRSEMNVSTLELGDSALYLCASSRLSTDTQYFGPGTRLTVL.

The rearrangement links TRBV29-1 to TRBJ2-1, with a weak D call TRBD2 (5 bases). Germline CDR1 reads SQVTM; CDR2 reads ANQGSEA. The CDR3 loop spans 12 amino acids. V shed 0 bases and J shed 10 bases, with 10 bases lying between them. In nucleotides, the CDR3 is TGCAGCGTTGAAGATCGGCGGAGGGAGCAGTTCTTC. This translates into CSVEDRRREQFF.

The chain has TRBV28 and TRBJ1-2, with a tentative D call TRBD1 (6 bases). Germline CDR1 reads MDHEN; CDR2 reads SYDVKM. The CDR3 runs to 13 residues. The V and J ends lost 2 bases and 4 bases respectively, with 8 bases between them. Here the CDR3 reads CASSLTGTYGYTF. DNA of the CDR3: TGTGCCAGCAGTTTAACAGGGACCTATGGCTACACCTTC.

The chain has TRBV7-3 and TRBJ2-2; TRBD2 matches at 8 bases. J was trimmed by 2 bases and V by 1 base; bases with no gene match: 18. Germline V CDR1 and CDR2: SGHTA, FQGTGA. This CDR3 comprises 21 residues. CDR3: CASSLRGSGNPRGRNTGELFF. The CDR3 bases are TGTGCCAGCAGCTTAAGGGGTAGCGGGAACCCTCGTGGGCGAAACACCGGGGAGCTGTTTTTT.

This clone was detected once. The chain recombines TRBV6-5 with TRBJ2-2, with D unresolved. Germline CDR1 is MNHEY and CDR2 is SVGAGI. The CDR3 runs 12 residues. V was pared by 4 bases and J by 8 bases, with 8 bases between. The CDR3 nucleotides read TGTGCCAGCAGTTCGACTCGGGGGGAGCTGTTTTTT. Its protein is CASSSTRGELFF.

This chain links TRBV5-4 with TRBJ2-7, with D possibly TRBD2 on 6 matching bases. Germline assignment: CDR1 SGHNT and CDR2 YYREEE (reference sequence). Trimming removed 4 bases at V and 5 bases at J, with 16 bases between. CDR3 length: 14 residues. Written as DNA, the CDR3 is TGTGCCAGCAGCCGACCGGGGGAGTTGAACGAGCAGTACTTC. It encodes CASSRPGELNEQYF.

The chain combines TRBV5-8 with TRBJ2-2; D is uncertain. The V gene lost 0 bases and the J gene lost 4 bases, with 13 bases spanning the gap. CDR1 and CDR2 (germline): SGHTS, YDEGEE. The CDR3 contains 16 residues. CDR3: CASSLVVQAPTGELFF. CDR3 DNA sequence: TGTGCCAGCAGCTTGGTCGTCCAGGCCCCCACCGGGGAGCTGTTTTTT.

V usage is TRBV28 and J usage is TRBJ2-6; D not resolved. The CDR3 length is 15 residues. Trimming pared 2 bases from V and 1 base from J, leaving 6 bases between. The germline gives CDR1 MDHEN, CDR2 SYDVKM. The CDR3 is CASSLQFSGANVLTF. The DNA of the CDR3 is TGTGCCAGCAGTTTACAGTTTTCTGGGGCCAACGTCCTGACTTTC.

This sequence joins TRBV6-1 and TRBJ1-6, with TRBD1 identical over 7 bases. The V gene's germline CDR1 is MNHNS and CDR2 SASEGT. J was trimmed by 8 bases and V by 2 bases; bases with no gene match: 6. The CDR3 is 15 amino acids. CDR3 amino acids: CASSEKTGTYSPLHF. The CDR3, as DNA: TGTGCCAGCAGTGAAAAGACAGGGACATATTCACCCCTCCACTTT.

This chain connects TRBV30 to TRBJ2-7; D unresolved. Germline lookup yields CDR1 GTSNPN and CDR2 SVGIG (reference sequence). The CDR3 has 13 residues. The V end lost 0 bases, the J end lost 6 bases, and 12 bases lay between the germline ends. Written as DNA, the CDR3 is TGTGCCTGGAGTGTCTCCCTTATCGGCGAGCAGTACTTC. It translates to CAWSVSLIGEQYF.

V is TRBV5-4 and J is TRBJ2-7; D is possibly TRBD2 (5 bases). V was shortened by 3 bases and J by 2 bases, with 12 bases between the two germline ends. CDR1 is SGHNT and CDR2 is YYREEE in the germline V gene (reference sequence). This CDR3 contains 14 residues. Written as DNA, the CDR3 is TGTGCCAGCAGCTCCCGGGGAGCCGCCTACGAGCAGTACTTC. This sequence encodes CASSSRGAAYEQYF.

V and J are TRBV11-2 and TRBJ1-3; possibly TRBD1 for D (6 bases). With 2 bases removed from V and 1 base from J, the gap between germline ends came to 12 bases. The germline gives CDR1 SGHAT, CDR2 FQNNGV. The CDR3 is made up of 16 amino acids. CDR3 nucleotides: TGTGCCAGCAGCTTATCCAGGGGAAGTTCTGGAAACACCATATATTTT. This encodes CASSLSRGSSGNTIYF.

The rearrangement joins TRBV7-9 to TRBJ2-2; tentative D call: TRBD1 (5 bases). Germline CDR1 reads SEHNR; CDR2 reads FQNEAQ (reference sequence). The CDR3 spans 14 residues. V shed 5 bases and J shed 1 base, with 8 bases lying between them. Here the CDR3 reads CASSHGQNTGELFF. The DNA of the CDR3 is TGTGCCAGCAGCCACGGACAGAACACCGGGGAGCTGTTTTTT. Based on the CDR3 plus reference TRBV7-9 and TRBJ2-2, the full variable domain is DTGVSQNPRHKITKRGQNVTFRCDPISEHNRLYWYRQTLGQGPEFLTYFQNEAQLEKSRLLSDRFSAERPKGSFSTLEIQRTEQGDSAMYLCASSHGQNTGELFFGEGSRLTVL.

The chain is built from TRBV7-3 and TRBJ2-7, with D perhaps TRBD2 (7 bases). The CDR3 is 14 amino acids. V lost 5 bases and J lost 0, with 11 bases in between. Germline V CDR1 and CDR2: SGHTA, FQGTGA. This CDR3 reads CASSEGGGSYEQYF. Here the CDR3 DNA reads TGTGCCAGCAGCGAGGGGGGGGGCTCCTACGAGCAGTACTTC.

The V and J genes are TRBV6-5 and TRBJ2-7; maybe TRBD2 (5 bases). Looked up from germline, CDR1 is MNHEY and CDR2 is SVGAGI. The CDR3 runs 13 residues. V was cut by 0 bases and J by 4 bases, with 7 bases left in between. In DNA, the CDR3 is TGTGCCAGCAGTTACTCGAGAGGGTACGAGCAGTACTTC. Its translation: CASSYSRGYEQYF.

V usage is TRBV7-2 and J usage is TRBJ2-3; a weak D match, TRBD2 (6 bases). V lost 1 base, J lost 0 bases, and 8 bases lay in between. The CDR3 spans 15 residues. The germline V gene has CDR1 SGHTA and CDR2 FQGNSA. The CDR3 region has the DNA TGTGCCAGCAGCTTAGACGGGAGAAGCACAGATACGCAGTATTTT. Translating gives CASSLDGRSTDTQYF.